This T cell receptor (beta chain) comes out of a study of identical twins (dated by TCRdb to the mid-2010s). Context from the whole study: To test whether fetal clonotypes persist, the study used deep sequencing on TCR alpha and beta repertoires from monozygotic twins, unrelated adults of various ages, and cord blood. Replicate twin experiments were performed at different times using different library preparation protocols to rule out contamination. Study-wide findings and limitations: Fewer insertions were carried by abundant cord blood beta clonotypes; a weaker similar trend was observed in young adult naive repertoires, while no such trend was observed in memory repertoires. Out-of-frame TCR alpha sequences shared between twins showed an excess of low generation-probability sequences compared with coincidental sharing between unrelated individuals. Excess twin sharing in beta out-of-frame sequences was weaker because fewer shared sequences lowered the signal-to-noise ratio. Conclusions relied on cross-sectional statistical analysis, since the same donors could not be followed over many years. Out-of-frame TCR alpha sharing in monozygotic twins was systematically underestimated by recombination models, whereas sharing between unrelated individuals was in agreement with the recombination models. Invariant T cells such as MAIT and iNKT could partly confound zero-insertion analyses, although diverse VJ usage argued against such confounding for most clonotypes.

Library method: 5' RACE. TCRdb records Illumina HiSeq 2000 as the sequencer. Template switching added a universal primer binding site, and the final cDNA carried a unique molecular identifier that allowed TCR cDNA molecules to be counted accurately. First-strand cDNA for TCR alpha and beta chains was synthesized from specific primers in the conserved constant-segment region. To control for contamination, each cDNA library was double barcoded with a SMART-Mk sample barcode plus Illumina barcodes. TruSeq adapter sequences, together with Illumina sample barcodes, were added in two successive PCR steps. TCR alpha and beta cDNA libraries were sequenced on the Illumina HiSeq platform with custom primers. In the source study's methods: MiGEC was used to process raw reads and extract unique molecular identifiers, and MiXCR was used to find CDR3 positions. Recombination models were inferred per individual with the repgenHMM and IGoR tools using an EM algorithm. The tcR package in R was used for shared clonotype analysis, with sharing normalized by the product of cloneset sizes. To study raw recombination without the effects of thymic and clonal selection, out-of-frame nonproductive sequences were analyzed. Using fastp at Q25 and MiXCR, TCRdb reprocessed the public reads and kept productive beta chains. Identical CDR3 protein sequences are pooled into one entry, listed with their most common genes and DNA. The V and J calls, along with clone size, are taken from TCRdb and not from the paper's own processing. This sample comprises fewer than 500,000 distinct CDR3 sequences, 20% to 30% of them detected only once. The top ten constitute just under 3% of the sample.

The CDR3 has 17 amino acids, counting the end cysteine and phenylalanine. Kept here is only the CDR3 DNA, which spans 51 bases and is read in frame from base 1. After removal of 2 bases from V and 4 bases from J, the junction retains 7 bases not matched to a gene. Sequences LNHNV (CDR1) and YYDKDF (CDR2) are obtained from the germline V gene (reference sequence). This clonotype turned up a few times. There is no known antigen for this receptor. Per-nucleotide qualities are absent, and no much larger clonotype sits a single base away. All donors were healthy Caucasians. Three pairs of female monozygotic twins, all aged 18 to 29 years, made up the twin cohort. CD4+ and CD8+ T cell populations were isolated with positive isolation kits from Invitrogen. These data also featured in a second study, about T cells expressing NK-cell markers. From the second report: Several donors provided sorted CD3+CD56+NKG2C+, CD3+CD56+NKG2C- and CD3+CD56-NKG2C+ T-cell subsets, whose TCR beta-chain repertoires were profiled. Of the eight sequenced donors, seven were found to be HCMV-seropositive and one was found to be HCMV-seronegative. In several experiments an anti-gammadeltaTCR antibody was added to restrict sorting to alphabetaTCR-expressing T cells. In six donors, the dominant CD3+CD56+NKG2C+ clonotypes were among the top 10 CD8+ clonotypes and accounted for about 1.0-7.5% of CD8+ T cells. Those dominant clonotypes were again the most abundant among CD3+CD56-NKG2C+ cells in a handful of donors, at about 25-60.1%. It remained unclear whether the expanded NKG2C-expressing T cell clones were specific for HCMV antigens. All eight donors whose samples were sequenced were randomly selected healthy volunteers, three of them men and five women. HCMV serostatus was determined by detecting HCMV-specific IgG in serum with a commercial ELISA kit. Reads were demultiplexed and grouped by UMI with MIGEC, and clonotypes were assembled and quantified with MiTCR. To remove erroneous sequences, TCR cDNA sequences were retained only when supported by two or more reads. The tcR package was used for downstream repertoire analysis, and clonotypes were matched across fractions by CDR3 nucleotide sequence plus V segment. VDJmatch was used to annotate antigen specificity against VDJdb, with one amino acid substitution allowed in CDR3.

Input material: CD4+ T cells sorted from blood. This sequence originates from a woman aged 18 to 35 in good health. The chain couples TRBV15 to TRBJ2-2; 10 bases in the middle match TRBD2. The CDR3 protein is CATSRRLAGASTGELFF. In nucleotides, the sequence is TGTGCCACCAGCAGAAGACTAGCGGGCGCATCCACCGGGGAGCTGTTTTTT.